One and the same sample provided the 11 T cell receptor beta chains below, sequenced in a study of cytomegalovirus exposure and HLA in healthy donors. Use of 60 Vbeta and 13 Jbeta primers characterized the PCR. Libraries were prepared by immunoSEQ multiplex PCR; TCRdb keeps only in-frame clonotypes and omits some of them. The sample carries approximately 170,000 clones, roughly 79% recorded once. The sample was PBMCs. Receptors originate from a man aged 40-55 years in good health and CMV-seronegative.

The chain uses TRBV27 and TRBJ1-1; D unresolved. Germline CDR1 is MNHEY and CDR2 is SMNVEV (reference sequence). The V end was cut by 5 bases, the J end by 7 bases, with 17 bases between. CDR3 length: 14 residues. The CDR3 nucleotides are TGTGCCAGCAGTATCCGTGGAGGGCTCAATGAAGCTTTCTTT. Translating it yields CASSIRGGLNEAFF.

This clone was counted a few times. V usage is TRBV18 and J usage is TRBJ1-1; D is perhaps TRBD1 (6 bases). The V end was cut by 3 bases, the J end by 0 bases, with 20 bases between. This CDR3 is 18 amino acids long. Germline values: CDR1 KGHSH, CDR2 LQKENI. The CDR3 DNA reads TGTGCCAGCTCACCTCCAGGCAGGGGTGAGCCTGTGAACACTGAAGCTTTCTTT. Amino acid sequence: CASSPPGRGEPVNTEAFF. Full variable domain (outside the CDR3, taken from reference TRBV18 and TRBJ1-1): NAGVMQNPRHLVRRRGQEARLRCSPMKGHSHVYWYRQLPEEGLKFMVYLQKENIIDESGMPKERFSAEFPKEGPSILRIQQVVRGDSAAYFCASSPPGRGEPVNTEAFFGQGTRLTVV.

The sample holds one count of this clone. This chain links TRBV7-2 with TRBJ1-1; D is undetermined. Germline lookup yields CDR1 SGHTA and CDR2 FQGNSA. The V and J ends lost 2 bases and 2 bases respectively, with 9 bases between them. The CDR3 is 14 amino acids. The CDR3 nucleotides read TGTGCCAGCAGCTTATCCTACAGTAACACTGAAGCTTTCTTT. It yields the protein CASSLSYSNTEAFF.

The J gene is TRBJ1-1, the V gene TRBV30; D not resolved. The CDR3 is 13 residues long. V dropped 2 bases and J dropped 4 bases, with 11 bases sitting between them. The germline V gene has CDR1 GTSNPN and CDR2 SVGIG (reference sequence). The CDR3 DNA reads TGTGCCTGGAGTTGGGCGGGTGGCACTGAAGCTTTCTTT. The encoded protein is CAWSWAGGTEAFF.

The CDR3 DNA sequence: TGTGCCAGCAGCTTAGCGGCGTCGGTTCGGGGAGCTTTCTTT. Amino acid sequence: CASSLAASVRGAFF. The chain joins TRBV7-8 to TRBJ1-1; no clear D. V lost 0 bases and J lost 10, with 15 bases in between. This CDR3 spans 14 amino acids. Germline V CDR1 and CDR2: SGHVS, FQNEAQ.

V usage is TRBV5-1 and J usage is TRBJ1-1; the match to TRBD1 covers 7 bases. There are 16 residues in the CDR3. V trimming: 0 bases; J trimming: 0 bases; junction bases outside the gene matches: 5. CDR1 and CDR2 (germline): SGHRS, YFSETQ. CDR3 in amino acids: CASSLAQGTMNTEAFF. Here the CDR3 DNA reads TGCGCCAGCAGCTTGGCACAGGGGACCATGAACACTGAAGCTTTCTTT. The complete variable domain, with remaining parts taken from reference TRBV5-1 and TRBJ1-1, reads KAGVTQTPRYLIKTRGQQVTLSCSPISGHRSVSWYQQTPGQGLQFLFEYFSETQRNKGNFPGRFSGRQFSNSRSEMNVSTLELGDSALYLCASSLAQGTMNTEAFFGQGTRLTVV.

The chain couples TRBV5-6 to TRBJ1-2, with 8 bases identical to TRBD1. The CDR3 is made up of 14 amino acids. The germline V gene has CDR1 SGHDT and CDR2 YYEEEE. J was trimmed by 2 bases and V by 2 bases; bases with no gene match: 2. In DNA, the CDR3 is TGTGCCAGCAGCTTCAGGGGGCGAAACTATGGCTACACCTTC. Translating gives CASSFRGRNYGYTF.

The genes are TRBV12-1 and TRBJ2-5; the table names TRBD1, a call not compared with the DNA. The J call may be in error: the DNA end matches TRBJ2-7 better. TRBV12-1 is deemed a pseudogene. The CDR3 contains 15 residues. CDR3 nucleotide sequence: TGTGCCAGCAGCCCACCGGGACAGGACTACTACGAGCAGTACTTC. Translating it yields CASSPPGQDYYEQYF.

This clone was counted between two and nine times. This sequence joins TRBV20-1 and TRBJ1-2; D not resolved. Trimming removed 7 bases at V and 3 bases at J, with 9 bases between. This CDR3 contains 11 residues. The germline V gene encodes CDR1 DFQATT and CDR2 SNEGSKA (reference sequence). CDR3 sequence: CSGSSDYGYTF. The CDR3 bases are TGCAGTGGATCCTCGGACTATGGCTACACCTTC.

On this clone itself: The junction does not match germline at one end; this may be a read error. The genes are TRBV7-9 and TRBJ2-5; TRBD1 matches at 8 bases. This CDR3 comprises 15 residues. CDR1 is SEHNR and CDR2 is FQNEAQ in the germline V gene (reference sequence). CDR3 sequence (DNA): TGTTCCAGCAGCTCGACCGGGACAGGACAAGAGACCCAGTACTTC. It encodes CSSSSTGTGQETQYF.

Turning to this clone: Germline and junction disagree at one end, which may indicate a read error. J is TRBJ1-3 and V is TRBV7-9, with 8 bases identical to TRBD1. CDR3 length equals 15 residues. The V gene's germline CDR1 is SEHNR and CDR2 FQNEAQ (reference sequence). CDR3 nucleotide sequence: TGTTCCAGCAGCCCCGGACAGGGCTCTGGAAACACCATATATTTT. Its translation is CSSSPGQGSGNTIYF.